These 13 T cell receptor beta chains came from one sample sequenced in a study of shared clonotypes between healthy human individuals. TCRdb's table, derived via immunoSEQ multiplex PCR, lists solely in-frame clones and lacks some. The profile shows 530,000 or so clones, 60% to 80% of them singletons. Source material: PBMCs. These receptors all come from a woman between 40 and 55 years old in good health. Some clones in this sample may be carry-over from other donors' samples.

V gene TRBV11-2 combines with J gene TRBJ1-4; D unclear. V dropped 6 bases and J dropped 5 bases, with 10 bases sitting between them. The CDR3 has 13 amino acids. Germline CDR1 SGHAT, CDR2 FQNNGV. The CDR3 nucleotides read TGTGCCAGCAGGCGGGCCCCGAATGAAAAACTGTTTTTT. Translation gives CASRRAPNEKLFF.

The chain joins TRBV14 to TRBJ2-7; no firm D call. Germline CDR1 SGHDN, CDR2 FVKESK. CDR3 size: 15 residues. V lost 2 bases to trimming and J lost 0 bases, with 11 bases between them. CDR3 coding DNA: TGTGCCAGCAGCCAAATAGCCGCGAACTCCTACGAGCAGTACTTC. It yields the protein CASSQIAANSYEQYF.

The chain's CDR3 is CASSPGRVRSTDTQYF. The DNA for the CDR3 is TGTGCCAGCAGCCCGGGGCGGGTTCGAAGCACAGATACGCAGTATTTT. The chain is built from TRBV5-4 and TRBJ2-3; perhaps D is TRBD1 or TRBD2 (5 bases each). The CDR3 is 16 amino acids. Looked up from germline, CDR1 is SGHNT and CDR2 is YYREEE (reference sequence). Trimming shortened V by 4 bases and J by 0 bases, and 15 bases separated the two germline ends. The variable domain in full, with the rest retrieved from reference TRBV5-4 and TRBJ2-3, is ETGVTQSPTHLIKTRGQQVTLRCSSQSGHNTVSWYQQALGQGPQFIFQYYREEENGRGNFPPRFSGLQFPNYSSELNVNALELDDSALYLCASSPGRVRSTDTQYFGPGTRLTVL.

This clone occurred a few times. CDR3 in amino acids: CASSSLSGIIYNEQFF. As DNA, the CDR3 is TGTGCCAGCAGCTCCCTTAGCGGGATTATCTACAATGAGCAGTTCTTC. This chain links TRBV7-9 with TRBJ2-1, with 8 positions matching TRBD2. J gave up 3 bases and V 4 bases, and 8 bases lay outside the gene matches. The CDR3 totals 16 residues. The germline V gene has CDR1 SEHNR and CDR2 FQNEAQ (reference sequence).

In its sample, this clone was seen a few times. The J gene is TRBJ2-7, the V gene TRBV2; D is uncertain. The CDR3 contains 13 residues. The V gene's germline CDR1 is SNHLY and CDR2 FYNNEI. Trimming cost V 5 bases and J 0 bases, with 8 bases left between them. CDR3 loop: CASSTTVSYEQYF. As DNA, the CDR3 is TGTGCCAGCAGTACGACGGTCTCCTACGAGCAGTACTTC.

The J gene is TRBJ2-3, the V gene TRBV11-2; no reliable D call. V lost 0 bases to trimming and J lost 0 bases, with 10 bases between them. Looked up from germline, CDR1 is SGHAT and CDR2 is FQNNGV. The length of the CDR3 is 16 residues. This CDR3 reads CASSLDGLASTDTQYF. The CDR3 DNA sequence: TGTGCCAGCAGCTTAGATGGCCTGGCAAGCACAGATACGCAGTATTTT.

The CDR3 reads CASSTRPLGYEQYF. The CDR3 region has the DNA TGTGCCAGTAGTACGCGCCCCCTCGGGTACGAGCAGTACTTC. J is TRBJ2-7 and V is TRBV19; D is ambiguous. CDR1 is LNHDA, CDR2 SQIVND, per germline (reference sequence). The V gene lost 4 bases and the J gene lost 4 bases, with 14 bases spanning the gap. This CDR3 comprises 14 residues.

This sequence joins TRBV7-8 and TRBJ2-7; 8 bases are shared with TRBD1. The length of the CDR3 is 14 residues. In germline, CDR1 is SGHVS, CDR2 FQNEAQ. Losses at the gene ends were 5 bases for V and 4 bases for J; bases not matched to a gene: 7. CDR3 bases: TGTGCCAGCAGCCCACAGGGGGGACTGTACGAGCAGTACTTC. Translated: CASSPQGGLYEQYF.

A remark on this clone: Sequence at one end of the junction differs from germline and may be a read error. The CDR3 protein is CANSPRLAGASEQYF. CDR3 nucleotide sequence: TGTGCCAACAGTCCTCGACTAGCGGGAGCTAGCGAGCAGTACTTC. The rearrangement joins TRBV27 to TRBJ2-7; 12 bases map to TRBD2. Germline CDR1 and CDR2: MNHEY and SMNVEV (reference sequence). The CDR3 is 15 residues long.

This sequence joins TRBV19 and TRBJ2-7; a weak D match, TRBD1 (5 bases). Germline loops: CDR1 LNHDA, CDR2 SQIVND (reference sequence). V was clipped by 6 bases and J by 3 bases, with 18 bases between them. CDR3 length: 15 residues. The CDR3 sequence is CASRAGHSSHYEQYF. CDR3 DNA: TGTGCCAGTAGGGCCGGACACTCTTCCCACTACGAGCAGTACTTC.

The rearrangement links TRBV5-1 to TRBJ2-1; TRBD1 is a possible D gene (6 bases). Germline values: CDR1 SGHRS, CDR2 YFSETQ. The CDR3 covers 15 residues. V was clipped by 3 bases and J by 0 bases, with 10 bases between them. The CDR3 protein is CASSYRASSYNEQFF. The CDR3 DNA reads TGCGCCAGCAGCTACAGGGCAAGCTCCTACAATGAGCAGTTCTTC.

V and J are TRBV4-1 and TRBJ2-7; 10 bases are a match to TRBD2. Germline CDR1 and CDR2: MGHRA and YSYEKL. The CDR3 covers 15 residues. The ends lost 1 base at V and 7 bases at J; junction bases unmatched: 7. The CDR3 nucleotides are TGCGCCAGCAGCCAAGGGACTAGCGGCACCTTTGAGCAGTACTTC. As protein: CASSQGTSGTFEQYF.

The J gene is TRBJ1-2, the V gene TRBV28; 10 nucleotides align to TRBD1. Looked up from germline, CDR1 is MDHEN and CDR2 is SYDVKM. J gave up 13 bases and V 5 bases, and 13 bases lay outside the gene matches. The CDR3 is 14 amino acids. As DNA, the CDR3 is TGTGCCAGCAGTCCGCCGGGACAGGGGACCCTCTGCACCTTC. Its protein product is CASSPPGQGTLCTF.